This T cell receptor (beta chain) was captured in a study of T cells after yellow fever vaccination (dated by TCRdb to about 2019). Regarding the complete study: Libraries from fractions with low cell numbers were prepared with the SMART-Seq v4 Ultra Low Input RNA kit. To track T-cell clones before and after primary and booster YFV17D yellow fever vaccination, bulk TCR alpha and beta repertoires were sequenced longitudinally. Two healthy male donors made up the cohort, one aged 18 to 29 years and the other aged 30 to 39 years. Blood was drawn at multiple timepoints before and after primary and secondary immunization, with bulk PBMC replicates and cell subsets isolated. Study-level results and caveats: Compared with the primary T-cell response, the secondary T-cell response was weaker but faster, peaking on day 5 rather than day 15. Most clones expanded after primary vaccination were re-detected after the booster (around 96% of CD4 and approximately 85% of CD8), suggesting broad memory maintenance. Because abundant contaminating clonotypes from the bulk population could be contained in FACS-sorted repertoires, computational filtering was required. Only two donors were included in the study, so the extent to which the findings can be generalized is limited. A small fraction of clonotypes showed up in both the CD4 and CD8 compartments, probably as a result of convergent recombination.

About this clonotype: Its antigen target is currently unknown. No much larger clone is present one base from it, and per-base qualities are unavailable.

The CDR3 holds 12 amino acids from the cysteine to the phenylalanine. Only the CDR3 DNA is retained, 36 bases long and in frame from the first base. The germline V gene specifies SNHLY as CDR1 and FYNNEI as CDR2. V is cut by 6 bases and J by 4 bases, and the space between the germline ends is 8 bases. The treatment or condition label on this specimen signifies: live attenuated yellow fever vaccine strain. Two biological replicates of bulk PBMCs were collected at each blood-draw timepoint. A standard Ficoll-Paque protocol was used to isolate PBMCs from peripheral blood. RNA was extracted with TriZol from bulk PBMCs, CD4 and CD8 fractions, and dextramer-positive and dextramer-negative fractions. TCR cDNA was synthesized by 5'RACE template switching, which introduced a universal primer site and unique molecular identifiers. cDNA synthesis was primed from both the TCR alpha and TCR beta constant segments. Library amplification used two PCR steps, and the second PCR step added sample barcodes and sequencing adapters. Sequencing of the libraries was done on either Illumina HiSeq 2500 (2x100 bp) or NovaSeq (2x150 bp). The paper's data handling went like this. Reads were demultiplexed and collapsed into UMI consensus sequences with MIGEC, and V(D)J alignment was performed with MiXCR. Clonotypes responding to the vaccine were identified with edgeR on replicate PBMC samples, with the criteria of FDR below 0.01 and a log2 fold change above 5 up to day 15. Each bulk clonotype was labeled CD4 or CD8 based on which sequenced repertoire, CD4 or CD8, contained the clonotype at higher abundance. TCRdb took the public reads, trimmed them with fastp at Q25, ran MiXCR for clone calling and kept in-frame beta chains. Under each unique CDR3 protein, matching rows form one entry showing the most common genes and DNA. These V and J calls rely on TCRdb rather than the paper's analysis. Present in this sample are hundreds of thousands of distinct CDR3 sequences, approximately 13% of which were seen just once. The ten largest clones take up around 15% of the sample.

Sequenced here: PBMCs, sampled on the day of the yellow fever booster vaccination. This TCR derives from a man aged 30-40 years who received the YFV17D yellow fever vaccine. Recombination joined TRBV2 with TRBJ2-3; no D segment can be confidently identified. The CDR3 is CASRAAPDTQYF. At the DNA level, the sequence is TGTGCCAGCAGGGCCGCTCCAGATACGCAGTATTTT.